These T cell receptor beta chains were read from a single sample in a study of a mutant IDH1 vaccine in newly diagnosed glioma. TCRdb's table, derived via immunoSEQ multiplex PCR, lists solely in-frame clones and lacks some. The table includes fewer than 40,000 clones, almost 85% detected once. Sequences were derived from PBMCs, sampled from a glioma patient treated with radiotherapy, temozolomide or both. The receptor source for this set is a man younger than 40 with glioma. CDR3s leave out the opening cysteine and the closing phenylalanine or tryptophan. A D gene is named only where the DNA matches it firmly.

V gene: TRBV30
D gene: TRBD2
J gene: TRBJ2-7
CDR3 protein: AWSATATAGDHD

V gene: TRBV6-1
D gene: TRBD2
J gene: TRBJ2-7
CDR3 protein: ASSEASASGSYEQY

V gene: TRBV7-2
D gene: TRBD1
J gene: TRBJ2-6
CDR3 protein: ASSPGTGLSGANVLT

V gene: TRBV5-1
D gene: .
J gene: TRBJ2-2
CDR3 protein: ASSSDPTGELF

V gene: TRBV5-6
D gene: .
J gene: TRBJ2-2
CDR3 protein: ASSLVSGRDTGELF

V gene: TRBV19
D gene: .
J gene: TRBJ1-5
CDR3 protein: ASSIRRGNQPQH

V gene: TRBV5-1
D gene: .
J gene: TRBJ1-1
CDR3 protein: ASQLDANSEAF

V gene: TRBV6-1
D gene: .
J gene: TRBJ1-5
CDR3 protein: ASSESGEQPQH

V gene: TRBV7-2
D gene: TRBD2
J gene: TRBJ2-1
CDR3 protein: ASSFGGRSSEQF

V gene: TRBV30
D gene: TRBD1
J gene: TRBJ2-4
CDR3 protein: AFQGQGVDIQY

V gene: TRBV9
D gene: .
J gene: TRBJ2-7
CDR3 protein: ASSVTAALGYEQY

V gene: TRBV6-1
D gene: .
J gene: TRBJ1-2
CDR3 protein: ASSEFTEEGYT

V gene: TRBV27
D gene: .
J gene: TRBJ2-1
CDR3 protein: ASSRTGGDEQF

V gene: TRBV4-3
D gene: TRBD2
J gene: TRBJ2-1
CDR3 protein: ASSQPGLAGDEQF

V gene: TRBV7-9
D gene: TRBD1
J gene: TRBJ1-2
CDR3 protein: ASSSGTGANLNYGYT

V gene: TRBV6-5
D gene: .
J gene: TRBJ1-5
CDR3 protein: ASSYYGADQPQH

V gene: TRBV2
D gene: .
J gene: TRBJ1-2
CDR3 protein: ASSERGYT

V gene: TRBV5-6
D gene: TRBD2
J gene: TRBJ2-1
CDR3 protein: ASSLVSSGLWEQF

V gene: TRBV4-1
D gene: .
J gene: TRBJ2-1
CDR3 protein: ASSLYPDSYNEQF

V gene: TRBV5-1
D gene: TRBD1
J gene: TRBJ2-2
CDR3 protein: ATGQGDLPNTGELF

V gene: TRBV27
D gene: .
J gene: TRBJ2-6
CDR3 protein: ASSLAGANVLT

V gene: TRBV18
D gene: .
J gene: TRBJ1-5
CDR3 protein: ASSQSKDQPQH

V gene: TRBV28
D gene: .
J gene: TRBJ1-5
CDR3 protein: ASSLVTGVGQPQH

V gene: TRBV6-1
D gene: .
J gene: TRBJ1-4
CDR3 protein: ASQANQGSGEKLF

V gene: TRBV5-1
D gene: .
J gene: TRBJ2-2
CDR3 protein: ASSLGDGWRELF

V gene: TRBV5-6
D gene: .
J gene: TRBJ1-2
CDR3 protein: ASSLGADRSYGYT

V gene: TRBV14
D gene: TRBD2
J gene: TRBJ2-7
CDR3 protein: ASSSLAGGYEQY

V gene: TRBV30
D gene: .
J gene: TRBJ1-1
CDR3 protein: ACQGRGPTNLNTEAF

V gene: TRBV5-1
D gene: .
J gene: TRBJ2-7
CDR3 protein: ASSLGALGSYEQY

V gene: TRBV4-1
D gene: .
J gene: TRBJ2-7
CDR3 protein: ASSATGEQY

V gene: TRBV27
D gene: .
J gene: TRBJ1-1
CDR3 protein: ASSFRHVGTEAF

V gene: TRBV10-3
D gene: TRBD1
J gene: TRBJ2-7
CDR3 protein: ASTGTGYEQY

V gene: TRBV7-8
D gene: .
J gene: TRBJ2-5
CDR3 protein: ASSLARIQETQY

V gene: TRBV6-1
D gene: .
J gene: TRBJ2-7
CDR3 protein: ASSGLGSSYEQY

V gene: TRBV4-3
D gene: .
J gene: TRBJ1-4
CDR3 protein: ASSQDWPVATNEKLF

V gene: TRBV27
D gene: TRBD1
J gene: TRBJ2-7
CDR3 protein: ASSDRGLYEQY

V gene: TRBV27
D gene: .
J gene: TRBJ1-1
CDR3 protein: ASSLKPQRVEAF

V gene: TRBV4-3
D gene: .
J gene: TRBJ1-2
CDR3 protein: ASSQDYAGRDNYGYT

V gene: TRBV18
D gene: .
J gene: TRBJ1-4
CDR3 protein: ASSPSGLVQKLF

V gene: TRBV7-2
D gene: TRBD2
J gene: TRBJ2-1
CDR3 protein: ASSLVAGRGPYNEQF

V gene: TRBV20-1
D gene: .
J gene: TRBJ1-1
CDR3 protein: SANRDTEAF

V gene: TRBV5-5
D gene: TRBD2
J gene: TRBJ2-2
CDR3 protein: ASSLAGVNTGELF

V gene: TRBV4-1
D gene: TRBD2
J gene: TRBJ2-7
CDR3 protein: ASSPREGGLYEQY

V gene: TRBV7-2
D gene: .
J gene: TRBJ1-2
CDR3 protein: ASSPQGYGYT

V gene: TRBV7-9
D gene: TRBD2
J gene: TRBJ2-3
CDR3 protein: ASSLGLAGQLDTQY

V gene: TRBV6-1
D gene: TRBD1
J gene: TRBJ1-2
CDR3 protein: ASSDTGQLGYT

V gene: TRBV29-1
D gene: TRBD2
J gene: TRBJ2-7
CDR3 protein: SAGGLADPEQY

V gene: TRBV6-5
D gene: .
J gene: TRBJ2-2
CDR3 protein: ASSYGGGELF

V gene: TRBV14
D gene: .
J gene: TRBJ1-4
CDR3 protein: ASSPWWSGEKLF

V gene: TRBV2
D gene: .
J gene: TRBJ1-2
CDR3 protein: ASRSTESYGYT

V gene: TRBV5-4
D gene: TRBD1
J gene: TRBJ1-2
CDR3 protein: ASSLGRGTGEGYT

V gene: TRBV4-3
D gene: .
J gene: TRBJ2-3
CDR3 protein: ASSPRGTNTDTQY

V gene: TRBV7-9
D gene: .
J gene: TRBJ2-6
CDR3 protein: ASSSGVGPKYSGANVLT

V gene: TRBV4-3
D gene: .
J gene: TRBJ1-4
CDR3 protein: ASSQDPGSRKKLF

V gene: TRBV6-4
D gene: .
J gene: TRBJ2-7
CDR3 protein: ARIAENSYEQY